The entry that follows covers one T cell receptor beta chain sequence. This sample stems from a study of blood T cell repertoires in COVID-19. About the research overall: Researchers got acute and convalescent COVID-19 samples from the United States, Italy and Spain.

Assay: immunoSEQ multiplex PCR; the TCRdb copy retains only in-frame clones and omits some. The profile shows 380,000 or so clones, 81% of them singletons. The V gene's germline CDR1 is GTSNPN and CDR2 SVGIG (reference sequence). The CDR3 is 16 residues long. V lost 4 bases and J 2 bases, leaving 18 bases between the germline ends. Sequenced material: peripheral blood. The clonotype originates from a human donor with acute or convalescent COVID-19. The donor label of this sample is uncertain. V is TRBV30 and J is TRBJ2-1; perhaps TRBD2 as D (6 bases). CDR3 loop: CAWMRTGVSTYNEQFF. The DNA of the CDR3 is TGTGCCTGGATGAGGACGGGAGTCAGTACCTACAATGAGCAGTTCTTC. The full variable domain, with the rest looked up from reference TRBV30 and TRBJ2-1, is SQTIHQWPATLVQPVGSPLSLECTVEGTSNPNLYWYRQAAGRGLQLLFYSVGIGQISSEVPQNLSASRPQDRQFILSSKKLLLSDSGFYLCAWMRTGVSTYNEQFFGPGTRLTVL.